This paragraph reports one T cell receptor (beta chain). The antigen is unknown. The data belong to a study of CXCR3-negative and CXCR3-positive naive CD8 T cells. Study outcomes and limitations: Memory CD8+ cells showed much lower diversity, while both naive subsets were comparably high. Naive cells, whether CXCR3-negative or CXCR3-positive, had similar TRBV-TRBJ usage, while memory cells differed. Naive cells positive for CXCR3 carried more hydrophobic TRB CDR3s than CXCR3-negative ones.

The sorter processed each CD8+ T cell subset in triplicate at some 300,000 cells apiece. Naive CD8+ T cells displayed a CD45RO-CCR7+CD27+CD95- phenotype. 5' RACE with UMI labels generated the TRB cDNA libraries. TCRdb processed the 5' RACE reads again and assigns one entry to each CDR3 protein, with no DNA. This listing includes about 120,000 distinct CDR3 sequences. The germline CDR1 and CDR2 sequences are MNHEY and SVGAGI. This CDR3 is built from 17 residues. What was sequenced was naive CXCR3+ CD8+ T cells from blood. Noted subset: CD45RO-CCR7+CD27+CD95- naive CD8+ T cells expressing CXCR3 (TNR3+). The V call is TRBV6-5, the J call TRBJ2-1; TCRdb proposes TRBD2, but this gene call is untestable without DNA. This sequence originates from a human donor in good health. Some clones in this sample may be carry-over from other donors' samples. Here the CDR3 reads CASSWGGLSSSYNEQFF.